This T cell receptor (beta chain) was recovered during a study of CD8 T cells in ankylosing spondylitis. TCRdb redid the calling of the 5' RACE reads with MiXCR, one entry per CDR3 protein. In the table there are 250,000 to 350,000 distinct CDR3 sequences, around 21% of which are singletons. Trimming shortened V by 3 bases and J by 0 bases, and 12 bases separated the two germline ends. CDR3 length: 16 residues. Germline V lookup: CDR1 SGHTA, CDR2 FQGNSA. The source of this sequence is a female donor with ankylosing spondylitis or in good health (not recorded which). The V call is TRBV7-2, the J call TRBJ2-1, with a tentative D call TRBD2 (7 bases). The material sequenced was blood, either unsorted or a sorted T cell fraction (not recorded which). The CDR3 DNA is TGTGCCAGCAGCTTTAAAAGGGGGGGCTCCTACAATGAGCAGTTCTTC. It yields the protein CASSFKRGGSYNEQFF. Supplemented by reference TRBV7-2 and TRBJ2-1, the full variable domain reads GAGVSQSPSNKVTEKGKDVELRCDPISGHTALYWYRQSLGQGLEFLIYFQGNSAPDKSGLPSDRFSAERTGGSVSTLTIQRTQQEDSAVYLCASSFKRGGSYNEQFFGPGTRLTVL.